This record covers a single T cell receptor (beta chain). There are a few counts of this clonotype. Its target antigen remains unknown. No quality values exist for individual bases; no much larger clone is one base distant. These reads were obtained on an Illumina NovaSeq 6000. Using 5'RACE with constant-segment primers, TCRalpha and TCRbeta cDNA libraries were constructed, with sample barcodes and unique molecular identifiers added in the process. RNA was extracted from every sample with Trizol reagent. Amplification of the libraries took two PCR steps, and the second step added a second sample barcode plus Illumina TruSeq adapters. The libraries were sequenced on an Illumina NovaSeq using 2 x 150 bp paired-end reads. The study's own analysis went as follows. The reads were demultiplexed and collapsed into UMI-guided consensus sequences using migec v1.2.7. Using mixcr v2.1.11, UMI consensuses were aligned to TRA and TRB V and J templates and then assembled into clonotypes. A clonotype was counted as expanded or contracted only when both edgeR and NoisET called the clonotype significant, with the noise models trained on biological replicates. For edgeR calls, the cutoffs were a false discovery rate-adjusted p below 0.01 and a log2 fold-change threshold of 1. PCA with hierarchical clustering of max-normalized trajectories of the 1000 most abundant clonotypes was used as exploratory dynamics analysis. Each responding clone was given a CD4 or CD8 phenotype based on the CD4+ and CD8+ repertoires, which had been sequenced separately. TCRdb redid the processing of the public reads, applying fastp at Q25 and MiXCR, and retained in-frame beta chains. Under each unique CDR3 protein, matching rows form one entry showing the most common genes and DNA. Here the V and J calls rest on TCRdb's processing, not on the authors' analysis. This sample holds under 550,000 distinct CDR3 sequences; roughly 18% were observed only once. The ten largest clonotypes hold around a fifth of the sample.

Ficoll-Paque density gradient centrifugation was the method used to isolate PBMCs. V is reduced by 4 bases and J by 0 bases, leaving a spacing of 11 bases between them. Taken from cysteine to phenylalanine, the CDR3 has 15 residues. The CDR3 DNA has 45 bases and is translated from base 1. The germline V gene (reference sequence) supplies CDR1 SGHKS and CDR2 YYEKEE. This entry comes from a study of T-cell memory formation after mild COVID-19 (dated by TCRdb to the early 2020s). Turning to the overall study: Most TCR sequence clusters were specific to one of the two donors. Two young, previously healthy adult volunteers, one female and one male, were included in the cohort. In two donors, T-cell clones that expanded and contracted after mild COVID-19 were followed by sequencing TCRalpha and TCRbeta repertoires longitudinally.

Paper-wide results and their limitations: Contracting CD4+ clones turned up mainly in the CM and EM memory subsets, whereas EMRA was where CD8+ clones were enriched. Whether the second-wave clones peaking on day 37 were SARS-CoV-2 specific was not confirmed. Clones that contracted from day 15 to 85 showed balanced CD4/CD8 phenotypes, whereas a second wave of clones that expanded from day 15 to 37 leaned towards CD4+. Only two mild cases were covered by the study, and larger cohorts that include severe cases with pre-infection samples were considered necessary. The detection of some responding clones in pre-infection memory suggests that pre-existing cross-reactive memory T cells joined the SARS-CoV-2 response.

This TCR was recovered from a man aged 18 to 29 who had mild COVID-19 (a few samples of this study predate the infection). The sample titles of this study are shuffled in the database, so cell type and time point are left out; the donor was told from shared clones. The sample taken for sequencing was PBMCs or a T cell subset sorted from them (not recorded which). The chain links TRBV5-5 with TRBJ1-5; a confident D gene designation cannot be given. This receptor carries the CDR3 CASSPGPYSNQPQHF. The DNA reads TGTGCCAGCAGCCCCGGACCATATAGCAATCAGCCCCAGCATTTT.